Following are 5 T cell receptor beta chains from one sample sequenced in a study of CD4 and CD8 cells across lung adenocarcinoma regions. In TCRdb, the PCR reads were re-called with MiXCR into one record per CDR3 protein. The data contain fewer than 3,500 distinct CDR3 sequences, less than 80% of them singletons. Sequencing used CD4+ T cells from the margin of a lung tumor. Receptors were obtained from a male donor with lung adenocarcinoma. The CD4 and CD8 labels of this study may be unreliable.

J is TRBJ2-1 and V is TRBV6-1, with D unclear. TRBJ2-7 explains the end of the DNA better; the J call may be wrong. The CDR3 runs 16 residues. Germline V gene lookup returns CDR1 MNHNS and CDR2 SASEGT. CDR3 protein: CASSEGRVAVSYEQYF. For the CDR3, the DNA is TGTGCCAGCAGTGAAGGTAGGGTAGCTGTGTCCTACGAGCAGTACTTC.

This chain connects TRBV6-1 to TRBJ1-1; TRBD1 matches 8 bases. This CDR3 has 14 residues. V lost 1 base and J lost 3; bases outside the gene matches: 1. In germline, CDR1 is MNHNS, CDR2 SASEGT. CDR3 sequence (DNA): TGTGCCAGCAGTGAAGACAGGGGGGACACTGAAGCTTTCTTT. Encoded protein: CASSEDRGDTEAFF.

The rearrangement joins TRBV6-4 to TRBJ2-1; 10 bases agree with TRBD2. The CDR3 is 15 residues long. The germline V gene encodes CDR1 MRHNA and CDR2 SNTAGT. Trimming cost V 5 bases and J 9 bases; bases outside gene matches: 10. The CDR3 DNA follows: TGTGCCAGCAGTAAAAGCGGGAGGGGGCAAGGTGAGCAGTTCTTC. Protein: CASSKSGRGQGEQFF.

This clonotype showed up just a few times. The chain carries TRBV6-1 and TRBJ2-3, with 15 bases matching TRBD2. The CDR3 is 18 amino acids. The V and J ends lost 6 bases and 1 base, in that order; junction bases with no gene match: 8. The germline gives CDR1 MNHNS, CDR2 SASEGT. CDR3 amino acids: CASRRTSGGAGGTDTQYF. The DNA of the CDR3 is TGTGCCAGCAGACGGACTAGCGGGGGGGCGGGGGGCACAGATACGCAGTATTTT.

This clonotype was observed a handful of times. CDR3 coding DNA: TGTGCCAGCAGTTACGGGGGCAGGGCTGAAGCTTTCTTT. Translation: CASSYGGRAEAFF. This chain connects TRBV6-5 to TRBJ1-1, with D possibly TRBD1 on 6 matching bases. CDR3 length: 13 residues. V lost 2 bases, J lost 6 bases, and 10 bases lay in between. The V gene's germline CDR1 is MNHEY and CDR2 SVGAGI.